These 23 T cell receptor beta chains were all obtained from the same sample, sequenced in a study of blood T cell repertoires in COVID-19. The repertoire was sequenced with immunoSEQ multiplex PCR; TCRdb's copy has only in-frame clones and lacks some. The sample has 250,000 or so clones; about 80% are singletons. Material: PBMCs or T cells enriched from blood (not recorded which). The receptors were sampled from a woman in her thirties or forties who had been exposed to COVID-19.

The gene calls are TRBV10-3 and TRBJ1-1; no firm D call. V was cut by 3 bases and J by 0 bases, with 14 bases left in between. This CDR3 has 16 amino acids. CDR1 is ENHRY and CDR2 is SYGVKD in the germline V gene. In DNA, the CDR3 is TGTGCCATCAGTGATACTCCCGGCGGGATGAACACTGAAGCTTTCTTT. Translating it yields CAISDTPGGMNTEAFF.

This clone came up a few times. This sequence joins TRBV7-8 and TRBJ2-5; D gene uncertain. Germline V gene data show CDR1 as SGHVS and CDR2 as FQNEAQ. The CDR3 runs 13 residues. Trimming left V 1 base short and J 2 bases short, with 5 bases between. In DNA, the CDR3 is TGTGCCAGCAGCTTAGGGCTTCAAGAGACCCAGTACTTC. It yields the protein CASSLGLQETQYF.

The rearrangement links TRBV20-1 to TRBJ2-5; a weak D match, TRBD2 (7 bases). V was pared by 3 bases and J by 9 bases, with 17 bases between. Per germline, CDR1 DFQATT and CDR2 SNEGSKA (reference sequence). The CDR3 consists of 13 residues. Here the CDR3 DNA reads TGCAGTGCTAGTAACGGACAGAGCGGGGCCCAGTACTTC. The encoded protein is CSASNGQSGAQYF.

The J gene is TRBJ2-7, the V gene TRBV7-2; TRBD1 aligns across 9 bases. The ends lost 0 bases at V and 4 bases at J; junction bases unmatched: 10. The germline CDR1 and CDR2 sequences are SGHTA and FQGNSA. This CDR3 region has 17 residues. Written as DNA, the CDR3 is TGTGCCAGCAGCTTAGCGACAGGGGGTAACATTGGGTACGAGCAGTACTTC. Translated, it gives CASSLATGGNIGYEQYF.

The chain links TRBV6-5 to TRBJ2-1, with D tentatively TRBD1 (5 bases). The germline V gene has CDR1 MNHEY and CDR2 SVGAGI. V was pared by 6 bases and J by 6 bases, with 15 bases between. This CDR3 comprises 14 residues. The CDR3 protein is CASRWGGARNEQFF. The CDR3 DNA sequence: TGTGCCAGCAGGTGGGGTGGGGCCCGCAATGAGCAGTTCTTC.

This clone was observed once. The rearrangement joins TRBV7-2 to TRBJ1-6; D unresolved. V lost 6 bases and J lost 16, with 25 bases in between. Per the germline V gene, CDR1 is SGHTA and CDR2 is FQGNSA. There are 15 residues in the CDR3. Here the CDR3 reads CASSTSLSGPQQLHF. The CDR3, as DNA: TGTGCCAGCAGTACATCCTTGTCGGGTCCCCAGCAACTCCACTTT.

This clone was seen more than once but under ten times. The CDR3 region is CASSELGQLNTEAFF. CDR3 nucleotides: TGTGCCAGCAGTGAATTAGGACAGCTGAACACTGAAGCTTTCTTT. The rearrangement links TRBV2 to TRBJ1-1; maybe TRBD1 (6 bases). V was shortened by 2 bases and J by 0 bases, with 10 bases between the two germline ends. The CDR3 consists of 15 residues. CDR1 and CDR2 from the germline V gene are SNHLY and FYNNEI.

In its sample, this clone was seen a few times. V usage is TRBV29-1 and J usage is TRBJ1-1; 7 bases line up with TRBD1. Germline V CDR1 and CDR2: SQVTM, ANQGSEA. Unmatched junction bases numbered 3, after V lost 7 bases and J lost 1 base. The CDR3 totals 12 residues. The CDR3 DNA sequence: TGCAGCGGACAGGGCCCGAACACTGAAGCTTTCTTT. Protein product: CSGQGPNTEAFF.

CDR3 in DNA: TGTGCCAGCAGCGAACACATAGGGGAGGGGTTACTAGCTCCCTATGGCTACACCTTC. It codes for CASSEHIGEGLLAPYGYTF. The rearrangement uses TRBV7-2 and TRBJ1-2; maybe TRBD1 (5 bases). Per germline, CDR1 SGHTA and CDR2 FQGNSA. The CDR3 sequence is 19 residues long. Trimming removed 5 bases at V and 4 bases at J, with 29 bases between.

This sequence joins TRBV27 and TRBJ1-6, with D possibly being TRBD1 (5 bases). In germline, CDR1 is MNHEY, CDR2 SMNVEV (reference sequence). The V gene lost 4 bases and the J gene lost 1 base, with 8 bases spanning the gap. There are 15 residues in the CDR3. For the CDR3, the DNA is TGTGCCAGCAGTTCAAGACAGTCCTATAATTCACCCCTCCACTTT. It encodes CASSSRQSYNSPLHF.

The chain couples TRBV28 to TRBJ1-1, with unresolved D. V was pared by 3 bases and J by 0 bases, with 8 bases between. There are 14 residues in the CDR3. From germline, CDR1 is MDHEN and CDR2 SYDVKM. The CDR3, as DNA: TGTGCCAGCAGTTTCGGCAGGATGAACACTGAAGCTTTCTTT. It encodes CASSFGRMNTEAFF.

J is TRBJ2-1 and V is TRBV2, with 7 bases fitting TRBD1. J lost 7 bases, V lost 10 bases, and 13 bases had no gene match. The CDR3 has 14 residues. CDR1 and CDR2 from the germline V gene are SNHLY and FYNNEI. The CDR3 protein is CATSGQKTQNEQFF. CDR3 DNA: TGTGCCACCTCGGGACAGAAGACCCAAAATGAGCAGTTCTTC. The whole variable domain, filled in from reference TRBV2 and TRBJ2-1, reads EPEVTQTPSHQVTQMGQEVILRCVPISNHLYFYWYRQILGQKVEFLVSFYNNEISEKSEIFDDQFSVERPDGSNFTLKIRSTKLEDSAMYFCATSGQKTQNEQFFGPGTRLTVL.

The chain carries TRBV2 and TRBJ2-7; a weak D match, TRBD1 (5 bases). CDR1 is SNHLY, CDR2 FYNNEI, per germline. V lost 6 bases, J lost 2 bases, and 11 bases lay in between. This CDR3 has 13 amino acids. CDR3 DNA: TGTGCCAGCAGGGACGACAGCCCCTACGAGCAGTACTTC. Translated, it gives CASRDDSPYEQYF.

The chain recombines TRBV18 with TRBJ2-7; possibly TRBD1 for D (5 bases). The CDR3 covers 13 residues. In germline, CDR1 is KGHSH, CDR2 LQKENI. The V end was cut by 3 bases, the J end by 11 bases, with 17 bases between. The DNA of the CDR3 is TGTGCCAGCTCACCTTCCACAGGATTTGGAGAGTACTTC. This translates into CASSPSTGFGEYF. Based on the CDR3 plus reference TRBV18 and TRBJ2-7, the full variable domain is NAGVMQNPRHLVRRRGQEARLRCSPMKGHSHVYWYRQLPEEGLKFMVYLQKENIIDESGMPKERFSAEFPKEGPSILRIQQVVRGDSAAYFCASSPSTGFGEYFGPGTRLTVT.

The rearrangement links TRBV29-1 to TRBJ1-1; D not certain. The CDR3 contains 12 residues. Trimming removed 6 bases at V and 3 bases at J, with 11 bases between. CDR1 is SQVTM and CDR2 is ANQGSEA in the germline V gene. This CDR3 is CSVARGDTEAFF. As DNA, the CDR3 is TGCAGCGTGGCCCGCGGGGACACTGAAGCTTTCTTT.

The genes are TRBV11-3 and TRBJ2-3; TRBD1 agrees at 7 bases. The junction had 7 bases not matched to a gene; V was cut back by 4 bases and J by 6 bases. There are 14 residues in the CDR3. Germline V CDR1 and CDR2: SGHNT, YENEEA. The CDR3 region is CASSSWTGPDTQYF. The CDR3 DNA follows: TGTGCCAGCAGCTCGTGGACAGGCCCCGATACGCAGTATTTT.

A single count supports this clone. The chain has TRBV7-2 and TRBJ2-2; D remains unclear. Per the germline V gene, CDR1 is SGHTA and CDR2 is FQGNSA. CDR3 size: 16 residues. V lost 4 bases, J lost 0 bases, and 12 bases lay in between. The CDR3 DNA follows: TGTGCCAGCAGCTCCCCGACTGGAACGAACACCGGGGAGCTGTTTTTT. It is translated as CASSSPTGTNTGELFF. The full variable domain, its missing parts supplied by reference TRBV7-2 and TRBJ2-2, is GAGVSQSPSNKVTEKGKDVELRCDPISGHTALYWYRQSLGQGLEFLIYFQGNSAPDKSGLPSDRFSAERTGGSVSTLTIQRTQQEDSAVYLCASSSPTGTNTGELFFGEGSRLTVL.

The rearrangement uses TRBV29-1 and TRBJ2-3; 11 bases match TRBD2. CDR1 and CDR2 from the germline V gene are SQVTM and ANQGSEA. The CDR3 has 15 residues. V trimming: 7 bases; J trimming: 4 bases; junction bases outside the gene matches: 10. This CDR3 is CSDTLAGGPSDTQYF. DNA of the CDR3: TGCAGCGATACCTTAGCGGGGGGGCCTTCAGATACGCAGTATTTT.

V gene TRBV28 combines with J gene TRBJ1-5; 7 bases agree with TRBD1. V lost 4 bases, J lost 5 bases, and 11 bases stayed unmatched. The germline V gene encodes CDR1 MDHEN and CDR2 SYDVKM. This CDR3 comprises 16 residues. The CDR3 DNA reads TGTGCCAGCAGTTCCCCCGGAAGACAGGGCGATCAGCCCCAGCATTTT. This sequence encodes CASSSPGRQGDQPQHF.

The rearrangement links TRBV5-1 to TRBJ2-2, with TRBD2 matching over 11 bases. After removal of 1 base from V and 2 bases from J, the junction contained 7 bases not matched to a gene. The germline V gene has CDR1 SGHRS and CDR2 YFSETQ. This CDR3 contains 18 residues. The CDR3 here is CASSLSLTSGANTGELFF. For the CDR3, the DNA is TGCGCCAGCAGCTTGTCCCTGACTAGCGGGGCCAACACCGGGGAGCTGTTTTTT.

Comment on this clone: Distinct nucleotide sequences in the sample also encode this CDR3. The chain employs TRBV5-1 and TRBJ1-3; possible D gene TRBD1, 5 bases. The CDR3 runs 16 residues. Deletions cut 4 bases from V and 2 bases from J, with 16 bases between. Germline CDR1 SGHRS, CDR2 YFSETQ. CDR3 in DNA: TGCGCCAGCAGCCTGGAAAGCAGGGTGGCTGGAAACACCATATATTTT. It translates to CASSLESRVAGNTIYF. Full variable domain (remainder filled in from reference TRBV5-1 and TRBJ1-3): KAGVTQTPRYLIKTRGQQVTLSCSPISGHRSVSWYQQTPGQGLQFLFEYFSETQRNKGNFPGRFSGRQFSNSRSEMNVSTLELGDSALYLCASSLESRVAGNTIYFGEGSWLTVV.

The chain couples TRBV7-9 to TRBJ2-7, with 7 bases that match TRBD1. V shed 5 bases and J 0 bases; nucleotides not matched to a gene: 13. In germline, CDR1 is SEHNR, CDR2 FQNEAQ (reference sequence). The CDR3 has 17 amino acids. The CDR3 sequence: CASSIGTVYPFSYEQYF. CDR3 in DNA: TGTGCCAGCAGCATAGGGACAGTATATCCTTTCTCCTACGAGCAGTACTTC.

V and J are TRBV6-5 and TRBJ1-2; a possible D gene is TRBD1 (5 bases). The CDR3 has 15 amino acids. Germline values: CDR1 MNHEY, CDR2 SVGAGI. Between the trimmed V and J ends, which lost 5 bases and 4 bases, there was a span of 17 bases. CDR3 DNA sequence: TGTGCCAGCAGTACGGGGGGACTCCCGTTCTATGGCTACACCTTC. The encoded protein is CASSTGGLPFYGYTF.